Each of the 2 T cell receptor beta chains below was sequenced from the same sample in a study of blood T cell repertoires in COVID-19. The table came from immunoSEQ multiplex PCR; TCRdb's copy has only in-frame clones and leaves some out. The repertoire has some 98,000 clones, 84% of them found once; the top ten carry roughly 25%. Specimen: peripheral blood. These receptors were collected from a man aged 55 to 69 with acute or convalescent COVID-19.

The chain is built from TRBV15 and TRBJ2-2, with 8 bases identical to TRBD1. Trimming at V came to 1 base and at J to 5 bases, leaving 9 bases not matched to a gene. CDR1 and CDR2 from the germline V gene are LNHNV and YYDKDF (reference sequence). This CDR3 contains 17 residues. CDR3 sequence: CATSRGGTGFFTGELFF. In nucleotides, the CDR3 is TGTGCCACCAGCAGAGGAGGGACAGGTTTTTTTACCGGGGAGCTGTTTTTT.

V and J are TRBV10-3 and TRBJ2-7; 9 nucleotides match TRBD2. Germline lookup yields CDR1 ENHRY and CDR2 SYGVKD. The trim removed 3 bases at V and 2 bases at J, leaving 2 bases unmatched. The CDR3 consists of 14 residues. The DNA for the CDR3 is TGTGCCATCAGTGAAGGCGGGGGGGCCTACGAGCAGTACGTC. Its translation: CAISEGGGAYEQYV.